These 18 T cell receptor beta chains share one sample of origin, sequenced in a study of siplizumab effects on memory and regulatory T cells. Repertoires were generated with immunoSEQ multiplex PCR, while TCRdb's copy carries only in-frame clones and drops some. The table includes approximately 120,000 clones, under 95% detected once. Material for sequencing was Tregs sorted from blood. The source is a human donor in good health.

The V gene is TRBV28, the J gene TRBJ2-1; D is possibly TRBD1 or TRBD2 (5 bases each). The germline V gene encodes CDR1 MDHEN and CDR2 SYDVKM. V gave up 7 bases and J gave up 4 bases, with 17 bases separating them. The CDR3 totals 15 residues. The CDR3 spells CASNLPGRQYNEQFF. CDR3 coding DNA: TGTGCCAGCAACCTTCCGGGACGGCAATACAATGAGCAGTTCTTC.

The chain combines TRBV2 with TRBJ2-7; D is possibly TRBD2 (6 bases). Germline CDR1 reads SNHLY; CDR2 reads FYNNEI. V dropped 3 bases and J dropped 4 bases, with 13 bases sitting between them. The CDR3 spans 14 residues. The CDR3 coding sequence is TGTGCCAGCAGTGACCAGGGAGGATGGTACGAGCAGTACTTC. Amino acid sequence: CASSDQGGWYEQYF.

The rearrangement links TRBV18 to TRBJ2-5, with D perhaps TRBD2 (6 bases). Germline V gene data show CDR1 as KGHSH and CDR2 as LQKENI. The CDR3 runs to 15 residues. Between the trimmed V and J ends, which lost 4 bases and 1 base, there was a span of 13 bases. The CDR3 region is CASSLAGTPQETQYF. In DNA form, the CDR3 reads TGTGCCAGCTCACTCGCCGGGACTCCCCAAGAGACCCAGTACTTC.

The chain links TRBV29-1 to TRBJ2-1; 15 bases agree with TRBD2. Trimming cost V 3 bases and J 8 bases; bases outside gene matches: 2. Germline CDR1 is SQVTM and CDR2 is ANQGSEA. This CDR3 has 14 residues. The DNA of the CDR3 is TGCAGCGTTGACGGGACTAGCGGGGGGTATGAGCAGTTCTTC. Protein sequence: CSVDGTSGGYEQFF.

The chain links TRBV2 to TRBJ1-6, with a tentative D call TRBD1 (6 bases). V lost 10 bases and J lost 10, with 20 bases in between. The CDR3 consists of 14 residues. Germline CDR1 reads SNHLY; CDR2 reads FYNNEI. CDR3 nucleotides: TGTGCCACGATGATCGACGGCCAGGGGTCACCCCTCCACTTT. It yields the protein CATMIDGQGSPLHF. Based on the CDR3 plus reference TRBV2 and TRBJ1-6, the full variable domain is EPEVTQTPSHQVTQMGQEVILRCVPISNHLYFYWYRQILGQKVEFLVSFYNNEISEKSEIFDDQFSVERPDGSNFTLKIRSTKLEDSAMYFCATMIDGQGSPLHFGNGTRLTVT.

The gene calls are TRBV7-9 and TRBJ1-2; unclear D gene. The CDR3 spans 15 residues. Between the trimmed V and J ends, which lost 1 base and 2 bases, there was a span of 11 bases. Germline lookup yields CDR1 SEHNR and CDR2 FQNEAQ (reference sequence). CDR3 residues: CASSLVVPKNYGYTF. DNA for the CDR3: TGTGCCAGCAGCTTAGTAGTGCCAAAAAACTATGGCTACACCTTC.

This chain's CDR3 is CASSRPGPYLGYEQYF. CDR3 in DNA: TGCGCCAGCAGCCGACCGGGACCTTACTTGGGTTACGAGCAGTACTTC. The V gene is TRBV4-1, the J gene TRBJ2-7; D tentatively reads TRBD1 or TRBD2 (5 bases each). Germline V gives CDR1 MGHRA, CDR2 YSYEKL. V was clipped by 4 bases and J by 4 bases, with 20 bases between them. The CDR3 sequence is 16 residues long.

The V call is TRBV28, the J call TRBJ1-2; tentatively, D is TRBD1 (6 bases). The CDR3 spans 14 residues. Looked up from germline, CDR1 is MDHEN and CDR2 is SYDVKM. V was cut by 5 bases and J by 5 bases, with 15 bases left in between. This chain's CDR3 is CASSLRGWGYGYTF. For the CDR3, the DNA is TGTGCCAGCAGTCTCAGGGGTTGGGGATATGGCTACACCTTC.

The sample holds one count of this clone. The chain is built from TRBV7-2 and TRBJ2-6, with 9 positions matching TRBD1. Germline assignment: CDR1 SGHTA and CDR2 FQGNSA. This CDR3 comprises 15 residues. V was pared by 5 bases and J by 12 bases, with 11 bases of the junction left unmatched. CDR3 nucleotides: TGTGCCAGCAGCATACCGGGACAGGGCCCTTCCGTCCTGACTTTC. This gives the protein CASSIPGQGPSVLTF.

The genes are TRBV11-2 and TRBJ2-5, with a possible D match to TRBD1 (5 bases). CDR3 size: 15 residues. Trimming removed 0 bases at V and 4 bases at J, with 12 bases between. Germline V CDR1 and CDR2: SGHAT, FQNNGV. The CDR3 reads CASSLDLQARETQYF. CDR3 in DNA: TGTGCCAGCAGCTTAGATCTACAGGCCAGAGAGACCCAGTACTTC.

The CDR3, as DNA: TGTGCCAGCAGTGATGGGGGGACATATTGGGCCTACACTGAAGCTTTCTTT. Encoded protein: CASSDGGTYWAYTEAFF. The chain combines TRBV6-1 with TRBJ1-1; D perhaps matches TRBD1 (6 bases). Germline CDR1 and CDR2: MNHNS and SASEGT. The CDR3 sequence is 17 residues long. V lost 3 bases, J lost 3 bases, and 20 bases lay in between.

This clone was observed a few times. The chain joins TRBV7-9 to TRBJ1-5; the D gene is possibly TRBD1 (5 bases). Germline V gene sequence: CDR1 SEHNR, CDR2 FQNEAQ (reference sequence). CDR3 length: 16 residues. V shed 5 bases and J shed 2 bases, with 16 bases lying between them. The CDR3, as DNA: TGTGCCAGCAGCCCGGGAAGGGGTGTGGGCAATCAGCCCCAGCATTTT. This translates into CASSPGRGVGNQPQHF. Full variable domain (missing parts from reference TRBV7-9 and TRBJ1-5): DTGVSQNPRHKITKRGQNVTFRCDPISEHNRLYWYRQTLGQGPEFLTYFQNEAQLEKSRLLSDRFSAERPKGSFSTLEIQRTEQGDSAMYLCASSPGRGVGNQPQHFGDGTRLSIL.

The gene calls are TRBV12-5 and TRBJ1-1; D unclear. This CDR3 is 12 amino acids long. CDR1 and CDR2 from the germline V gene are LGHNT and FRNRAP. Trimming removed 3 bases from V and 10 bases from J, with 12 bases in between. CDR3 DNA sequence: TGTGCTAGTGGTTTTGAGCTTGGTAGAGCTTTCTTT. Amino acids: CASGFELGRAFF.

The J gene is TRBJ2-7, the V gene TRBV5-1, with 7 bases fitting TRBD2. V gave up 4 bases and J gave up 7 bases; unmatched junction bases: 5. The CDR3 is 12 amino acids. Germline V gene sequence: CDR1 SGHRS, CDR2 YFSETQ. The CDR3 DNA is TGCGCCAGCAGCAGGGAGGGGAGTGAGCAGTACTTC. As protein: CASSREGSEQYF.

This sequence joins TRBV9 and TRBJ2-2, with 8 bases matching TRBD2. This CDR3 is built from 19 residues. Germline loops: CDR1 SGDLS, CDR2 YYNGEE. J gave up 1 base and V 4 bases, and 15 bases lay outside the gene matches. The CDR3: CASSPPFGWAGGNTGELFF. As DNA, the CDR3 is TGTGCCAGCAGCCCACCCTTCGGATGGGCGGGGGGGAACACCGGGGAGCTGTTTTTT.

DNA of the CDR3: TGTGCCAGCAGCTTGGCAGGGGGCGGCGCTTTCTTT. Its protein product is CASSLAGGGAFF. The rearrangement joins TRBV5-4 to TRBJ1-1; 8 nucleotides agree with TRBD1. J gave up 11 bases and V 0 bases, and 3 bases lay outside the gene matches. Germline V gene lookup returns CDR1 SGHNT and CDR2 YYREEE (reference sequence). This CDR3 has 12 amino acids.

This chain connects TRBV5-6 to TRBJ2-5; the D gene is possibly TRBD2 (6 bases). CDR1 and CDR2 from the germline V gene are SGHDT and YYEEEE. There are 15 residues in the CDR3. The V end was cut by 1 base, the J end by 0 bases, with 10 bases between. In DNA, the CDR3 is TGTGCCAGCAGCTTGCGGAGCGGGTACCAAGAGACCCAGTACTTC. Amino acids: CASSLRSGYQETQYF.

This clone came up once. V gene TRBV7-2 combines with J gene TRBJ2-5; possibly TRBD1 for D (5 bases). Germline V lookup: CDR1 SGHTA, CDR2 FQGNSA. CDR3 length: 13 amino acids. V shed 5 bases and J shed 5 bases, with 12 bases lying between them. The CDR3 protein is CASSIQAWETQYF. In DNA form, the CDR3 reads TGTGCCAGCAGCATACAGGCCTGGGAGACCCAGTACTTC.